The next 25 T cell receptor beta chains were all read from a single sample in a study of HIV-infected patients and healthy controls. TCRdb reprocessed the 5' RACE reads with MiXCR, giving one entry per CDR3 protein. In the table there are about 64,000 distinct CDR3 sequences, roughly 19% of which are singletons. Input material: CD4+ T cells from blood. The receptor set was obtained from a human donor in good health.

This clonotype was seen repeatedly, ten times or more. The rearrangement uses TRBV7-9 and TRBJ1-2; D remains ambiguous. The ends were cut back, 5 bases at V and 5 bases at J, with 9 bases in the middle. Germline V lookup: CDR1 SEHNR, CDR2 FQNEAQ (reference sequence). The CDR3 spans 12 residues. In DNA form, the CDR3 reads TGTGCCAGCAGCCCCGCAGTATATGGCTACACCTTC. It encodes CASSPAVYGYTF.

The J gene is TRBJ2-1, the V gene TRBV12-3 or TRBV12-4; D perhaps matches TRBD2 (7 bases). Trimming pared 5 bases from V and 9 bases from J, leaving 23 bases between. This CDR3 region has 16 residues. CDR3 nucleotide sequence: TGTGCCAGCAGTCTTTTAGGGGGGGGGCGCGAATTTGAGCAGTTCTTC. Translating gives CASSLLGGGREFEQFF.

A few counts support this clonotype. The chain has TRBV6-6 and TRBJ1-4; TRBD1 might be the D (6 bases). V lost 0 bases to trimming and J lost 7 bases, with 12 bases between them. This CDR3 contains 15 residues. In germline, CDR1 is MNHNY, CDR2 SVGAGI (reference sequence). The CDR3 reads CASSYSQGLSEKLFF. CDR3 bases: TGTGCCAGCAGTTACTCGCAGGGGTTGAGTGAAAAACTGTTTTTT.

The V gene is TRBV6-5, the J gene TRBJ2-3; 15 nucleotides line up with TRBD2. The junction had 8 bases not matched to a gene; V was cut back by 6 bases and J by 1 base. This CDR3 contains 18 residues. In germline, CDR1 is MNHEY, CDR2 SVGAGI. The CDR3 sequence: CASRSGTSGRWGTDTQYF. Here the CDR3 DNA reads TGTGCCAGCAGATCCGGGACTAGCGGGAGGTGGGGCACAGATACGCAGTATTTT.

A few counts support this clonotype. The genes are TRBV6-5 and TRBJ2-3; D tentatively fits TRBD1 or TRBD2 (5 bases each). Germline V gives CDR1 MNHEY, CDR2 SVGAGI. The germline V and J ends were trimmed by 2 bases and 2 bases, with 11 bases remaining between them. This CDR3 region has 15 residues. The CDR3 DNA follows: TGTGCCAGCAGTTACGGTGGGGGATTCACAGATACGCAGTATTTT. Protein sequence: CASSYGGGFTDTQYF.

This clonotype was seen more than once but under ten times. The gene calls are TRBV7-9 and TRBJ2-3; 12 bases map to TRBD2. Per the germline V gene, CDR1 is SEHNR and CDR2 is FQNEAQ (reference sequence). Unmatched junction bases numbered 20, after V lost 5 bases and J lost 5 bases. This CDR3 has 20 amino acids. The CDR3 bases are TGTGCCAGCAGCAAAACCAGGCGGATGACTAGCGGGGGCCTCGGAGATACGCAGTATTTT. Amino acids: CASSKTRRMTSGGLGDTQYF. Looking up the rest from reference TRBV7-9 and TRBJ2-3 gives the full variable domain: DTGVSQNPRHKITKRGQNVTFRCDPISEHNRLYWYRQTLGQGPEFLTYFQNEAQLEKSRLLSDRFSAERPKGSFSTLEIQRTEQGDSAMYLCASSKTRRMTSGGLGDTQYFGPGTRLTVL.

In nucleotides, the CDR3 is TGCGCCAGCAGCTTGTATAGGGGAAGTCAGCCCCAGCATTTT. It translates to CASSLYRGSQPQHF. The chain couples TRBV5-1 to TRBJ1-5; D might be TRBD1 (5 bases). The CDR3 runs 14 residues. Germline CDR1 SGHRS, CDR2 YFSETQ. Trimming pared 1 base from V and 6 bases from J, leaving 11 bases between.

This clonotype was detected ten times or more. The chain employs TRBV27 and TRBJ1-1; 7 nucleotides align to TRBD1. Germline V lookup: CDR1 MNHEY, CDR2 SMNVEV (reference sequence). This CDR3 is 15 amino acids long. V lost 5 bases and J lost 2; bases outside the gene matches: 8. The CDR3 reads CASSPRTGYNTEAFF. CDR3 coding DNA: TGTGCCAGCAGTCCAAGGACAGGCTATAACACTGAAGCTTTCTTT.

This clonotype turned up a few times. The chain uses TRBV12-3 or TRBV12-4 and TRBJ1-5; D is perhaps TRBD1 (6 bases). V lost 8 bases, J lost 6 bases, and 8 bases lay in between. The CDR3 totals 11 residues. The CDR3 is CASARGQPQHF. DNA of the CDR3: TGTGCCAGCGCCAGGGGTCAGCCCCAGCATTTT.

Of note for this clonotype: With a much larger clone just one base away, this may be a read error. J is TRBJ2-5 and V is TRBV5-6, with TRBD1 identical over 7 bases. Germline V lookup: CDR1 SGHDT, CDR2 YYEEEE. CDR3 length: 13 residues. After removal of 4 bases from V and 1 base from J, the junction contained 1 base not matched to a gene. The CDR3 DNA reads TGTGCCAGCAGCCGGGACAGCCAAGAGACCCAGTACTTC. This sequence encodes CASSRDSQETQYF.

The chain uses TRBV15 and TRBJ1-6, with D possibly TRBD1 on 6 matching bases. The germline gives CDR1 LNHNV, CDR2 YYDKDF (reference sequence). Trimming took off 0 bases at V and 1 base at J, with 13 bases between the two ends. The CDR3 spans 18 residues. The CDR3 loop is CATSRDPQQGSYNSPLHF. CDR3 sequence (DNA): TGTGCCACCAGCAGAGATCCCCAGCAGGGGTCCTATAATTCACCCCTCCACTTT.

V and J are TRBV5-1 and TRBJ1-1; 8 positions match TRBD1. This CDR3 is 15 amino acids long. Germline values: CDR1 SGHRS, CDR2 YFSETQ. Unmatched junction bases numbered 5, after V lost 4 bases and J lost 0 bases. Here the CDR3 DNA reads TGCGCCAGCAGCATAAGACAGGGGTTGAACACTGAAGCTTTCTTT. Its protein product is CASSIRQGLNTEAFF. Supplemented by reference TRBV5-1 and TRBJ1-1, the full variable domain reads KAGVTQTPRYLIKTRGQQVTLSCSPISGHRSVSWYQQTPGQGLQFLFEYFSETQRNKGNFPGRFSGRQFSNSRSEMNVSTLELGDSALYLCASSIRQGLNTEAFFGQGTRLTVV.

This clonotype was counted at least ten times. The rearrangement joins TRBV25-1 to TRBJ1-2; TRBD1 aligns across 8 bases. Germline assignment: CDR1 MGHDK and CDR2 SYGVNS. J lost 4 bases, V lost 5 bases, and 6 bases had no gene match. CDR3 size: 14 residues. The CDR3 reads CASSFGTGSYGYTF. The DNA of the CDR3 is TGTGCCAGCAGTTTCGGGACAGGTTCCTATGGCTACACCTTC.

This clonotype was observed at least ten times. This rearrangement joins TRBV2 to TRBJ1-5, with TRBD1 matching 9 bases. Germline CDR1 and CDR2: SNHLY and FYNNEI. The V segment lost 6 bases and the J segment 0 bases; nucleotides outside the gene matches: 6. The CDR3 totals 16 residues. CDR3 nucleotides: TGTGCCAGCAGCGCGGGACAGGGTTATAGCAATCAGCCCCAGCATTTT. Its protein is CASSAGQGYSNQPQHF.

This clonotype was found many times. V usage is TRBV6-5 and J usage is TRBJ2-7; D might be TRBD1 (5 bases). Germline V lookup: CDR1 MNHEY, CDR2 SVGAGI. The CDR3 has 14 amino acids. V lost 4 bases and J 0 bases, leaving 10 bases between the germline ends. CDR3 protein: CASSSSGISYEQYF. CDR3 in DNA: TGTGCCAGCAGTTCCTCAGGGATCTCCTACGAGCAGTACTTC.

This clonotype was seen ten or more times. CDR3 coding DNA: TGTGCCAGTAGTATACGGGGGGGTTACACTGAAGCTTTCTTT. Translated: CASSIRGGYTEAFF. The rearrangement links TRBV19 to TRBJ1-1; TRBD1 is a possible D gene (5 bases). The germline V and J ends were trimmed by 2 bases and 3 bases, with 10 bases remaining between them. The CDR3 covers 14 residues. The germline V gene encodes CDR1 LNHDA and CDR2 SQIVND (reference sequence).

CDR3 coding DNA: TGCAGTGCTAGAGCCATAGCGGGGTCAGATACGCAGTATTTT. Its translation: CSARAIAGSDTQYF. The chain combines TRBV20-1 with TRBJ2-3, with 8 bases aligning to TRBD2. This CDR3 spans 14 amino acids. The V gene end was trimmed by 1 base and the J gene end by 4 bases; junction bases not matched to a gene: 4. Per the germline V gene, CDR1 is DFQATT and CDR2 is SNEGSKA (reference sequence).

This clonotype was seen repeatedly, ten times or more. This rearrangement joins TRBV6-5 to TRBJ2-2, with D perhaps being TRBD1 or TRBD2 (5 bases each). V lost 10 bases and J lost 0, with 12 bases in between. This CDR3 spans 14 amino acids. Looked up from germline, CDR1 is MNHEY and CDR2 is SVGAGI. CDR3 sequence: CAIGTLANTGELFF. The DNA of the CDR3 is TGTGCCATCGGGACCCTAGCGAACACCGGGGAGCTGTTTTTT.

V usage is TRBV5-1 and J usage is TRBJ2-2; D possibly matches TRBD1 or TRBD2 (5 bases each). Trimming removed 3 bases from V and 0 bases from J, with 12 bases in between. The CDR3 length is 16 residues. Germline V gives CDR1 SGHRS, CDR2 YFSETQ. CDR3 amino acids: CASSSTRGSNTGELFF. CDR3 sequence (DNA): TGCGCCAGCAGCTCTACCCGGGGCTCGAACACCGGGGAGCTGTTTTTT.

The sample holds many counts of this clonotype. The rearrangement joins TRBV18 to TRBJ2-3, with 8 bases matching TRBD1. This CDR3 contains 14 residues. The V segment lost 6 bases and the J segment 2 bases; nucleotides outside the gene matches: 4. Looked up from germline, CDR1 is KGHSH and CDR2 is LQKENI. CDR3 in amino acids: CASSPGQVTDTQYF. CDR3 in DNA: TGTGCCAGCTCCCCGGGACAGGTCACAGATACGCAGTATTTT.

The chain has TRBV7-2 and TRBJ2-3, with 10 bases fitting TRBD2. Per the germline V gene, CDR1 is SGHTA and CDR2 is FQGNSA. The junction had 1 base not matched to a gene; V was cut back by 4 bases and J by 3 bases. The CDR3 runs to 14 residues. The chain's CDR3 is CASSSGLATDTQYF. The CDR3 DNA follows: TGTGCCAGCAGCTCGGGACTAGCGACAGATACGCAGTATTTT.

This clonotype has at least ten counts. J is TRBJ1-4 and V is TRBV29-1, with D tentatively TRBD1 (6 bases). The CDR3 is 14 amino acids. Germline V gives CDR1 SQVTM, CDR2 ANQGSEA. Deletions cut 3 bases from V and 8 bases from J, with 16 bases between. The CDR3 loop reads CSVDAGGDREKLFF. In DNA, the CDR3 is TGCAGCGTTGATGCGGGGGGCGACAGGGAAAAACTGTTTTTT.

In this sample, this clonotype turned up many times. The J gene is TRBJ2-7, the V gene TRBV2; 7 bases line up with TRBD2. After removal of 9 bases from V and 0 bases from J, the junction contained 5 bases not matched to a gene. The germline gives CDR1 SNHLY, CDR2 FYNNEI. The length of the CDR3 is 13 residues. CDR3 residues: CARSAGSSYEQYF. In DNA, the CDR3 is TGTGCCAGGTCAGCGGGAAGCTCCTACGAGCAGTACTTC.

This clonotype was seen a few times. This chain joins TRBV6-2 or TRBV6-3 and TRBJ2-2; 11 bases map to TRBD2. The CDR3 covers 15 residues. V was clipped by 6 bases and J by 1 base; unmatched bases: 1. Germline V gives CDR1 MNHEY, CDR2 SVGEGT. The DNA of the CDR3 is TGTGCCAGCAGCCTAGCGGGGGGGAACACCGGGGAGCTGTTTTTT. Its protein product is CASSLAGGNTGELFF.

This clonotype was recorded at least ten times. The CDR3: CASKVGGGKTQYF. The CDR3 DNA is TGTGCCAGCAAGGTGGGAGGGGGTAAGACCCAGTACTTC. The genes are TRBV6-6 and TRBJ2-5, with D perhaps matching TRBD2 (7 bases). This CDR3 spans 13 amino acids. V was trimmed by 7 bases and J by 6 bases, leaving 15 bases between them. Germline CDR1 and CDR2: MNHNY and SVGAGI (reference sequence).